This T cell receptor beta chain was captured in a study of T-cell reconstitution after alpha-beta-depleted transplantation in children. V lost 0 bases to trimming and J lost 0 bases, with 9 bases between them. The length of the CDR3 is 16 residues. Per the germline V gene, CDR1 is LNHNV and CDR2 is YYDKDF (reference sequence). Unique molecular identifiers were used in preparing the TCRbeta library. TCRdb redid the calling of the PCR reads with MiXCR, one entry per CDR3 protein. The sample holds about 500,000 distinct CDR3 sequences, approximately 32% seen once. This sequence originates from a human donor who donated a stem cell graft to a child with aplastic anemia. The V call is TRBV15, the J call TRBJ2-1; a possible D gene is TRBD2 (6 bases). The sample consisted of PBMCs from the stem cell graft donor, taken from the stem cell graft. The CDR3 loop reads CATSRDHGSSYNEQFF. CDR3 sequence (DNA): TGTGCCACCAGCAGAGATCACGGGAGCTCCTACAATGAGCAGTTCTTC. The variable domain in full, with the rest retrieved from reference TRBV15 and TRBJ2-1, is DAMVIQNPRYQVTQFGKPVTLSCSQTLNHNVMYWYQQKSSQAPKLLFHYYDKDFNNEADTPDNFQSRRPNTSFCFLDIRSPGLGDTAMYLCATSRDHGSSYNEQFFGPGTRLTVL.